The entry below gives a single TCR beta chain sequence along with its context. Its cognate antigen has yet to be identified. Base-call qualities are not available, and no considerably larger clone is one nucleotide away. These data come from a study of blood T cell repertoires in COVID-19 (dated by TCRdb to the early 2020s). General notes on the study: Samples from collaborators originated in the United States, Italy and Spain and spanned both the acute and convalescent phases of COVID-19. A freely available public database, intended as a resource for researchers studying the immune response to SARS-CoV-2, is where the repertoires were released. The samples were drawn from the first 160 participants of the ongoing ImmuneRACE study and from 950 to 1,500 subjects provided by 6 global collaborators. The prospective study material was composed of cDNA or gDNA derived from T cells, B-cell-depleted T cells, or PBMCs. The dataset comprised deeply sampled blood TCRbeta repertoires from subjects exposed to, actively infected with, or recovered from COVID-19. Where available, HLA class I and class II types were taken from metadata supplied by the sample provider and were not determined by assay-based typing. Sample metadata almost always included a de-identified subject ID, COVID-19 status, age in years and sex.

The CDR3 goes from the cysteine to the phenylalanine over 16 residues. The kept DNA is CDR3 alone, 48 bases in frame from the first base. V lost 4 bases and J lost 10 bases, and the count of bases not matched to a germline gene is 12. Taken from the germline V gene, the CDR1 and CDR2 loops are SGDLS and YYNGEE. Participants in the prospective study were enrolled through a virtual design, were aged roughly 18 to 100 years, and lived in approximately 24 United States geographic areas. In the prospective study, participants were assigned to cohorts based on the clinical history participants reported in a screening survey and a study questionnaire. Recovered participants in ImmuneRACE Cohort 3 were defined as having two consecutive negative NP/OP PCR tests, clearance from a healthcare professional, or resolution of symptoms. In the prospective study, whole blood, serum and a nasopharyngeal or oropharyngeal swab were collected from each participant by mobile phlebotomists. Additional blood draws and questionnaires over an approximately two-month period could optionally be provided by prospective study participants. Before DNA extraction, blood samples from the prospective study were shipped at room temperature or frozen.

Findings and caveats that apply to the study as a whole: The quantity of clinical and demographic metadata differed by source and by participant and was supplied without curation.

The immunoSEQ Assay, a bias-controlled multiplex PCR, was used to amplify TCRbeta CDR3 regions from genomic DNA. Per the source publication's procedure: The number of nucleated cells in each sample was estimated by amplification of reference gene primers within the assay. To quantify the absolute abundance of each unique TCRbeta CDR3 rearrangement, sequence reads were collapsed and filtered. For each sample, productive Simpson clonality was calculated as the square root of Simpson's diversity index across productive rearrangements. Imported from immuneACCESS, the table was reduced by TCRdb to in-frame sequences with V and J called. These copies leave out some clones; in studies compared against another copy, an unresolved V gene accounts for under half, and the cause of the remainder is not known. For V, J and clone size, that table is used; D and trimming come from the DNA. This sample is represented by some 300,000 clones; 89% of them were singletons. The ten top clones hold less than 2% of the sample.

Sequencing used PBMCs or T cells enriched from blood (not recorded which). This TCR came from a woman in her forties who had recovered from COVID-19. The V and J genes are TRBV9 and TRBJ2-3, and 13 bases in between align with TRBD2. The CDR3 corresponds to CASSPQLAGGLGAQYF. Here is the DNA: TGTGCCAGCAGCCCCCAACTAGCGGGAGGGCTTGGTGCGCAGTATTTT.